This entry lists 4 T cell receptor beta chains sequenced from one sample in a study of blood T cell repertoires in COVID-19. Some clones are missing from TCRdb's copy, which holds only in-frame ones; the method was immunoSEQ multiplex PCR. The table records hundreds of thousands of clones, roughly 86% of them present only once. Input material: peripheral blood. Receptors originate from a woman between 25 and 40 years old who had recovered from COVID-19.

The chain has TRBV6-5 and TRBJ2-7, with D uncertain. The germline CDR1 and CDR2 sequences are MNHEY and SVGAGI. Trimming took 4 bases from V and 0 from J, leaving 7 bases between them. The CDR3 has 13 amino acids. CDR3 nucleotide sequence: TGTGCCAGCAGTTGGAGTCCCTCCTACGAGCAGTACTTC. Its protein product is CASSWSPSYEQYF.

This chain links TRBV11-2 with TRBJ1-4; no definite D call. CDR3 length: 13 residues. Trimming took off 4 bases at V and 7 bases at J, with 10 bases between the two ends. Germline assignment: CDR1 SGHAT and CDR2 FQNNGV. The DNA of the CDR3 is TGTGCCAGCAGCTCGGAGGGTGGTGAAAAACTGTTTTTT. Translation gives CASSSEGGEKLFF.

This rearrangement joins TRBV7-2 to TRBJ2-1; D possibly corresponds to TRBD2 (5 bases). V was shortened by 0 bases and J by 9 bases, with 9 bases between the two germline ends. CDR3 length: 13 residues. The germline V gene has CDR1 SGHTA and CDR2 FQGNSA. Here the CDR3 reads CASSLAGSFEQFF. For the CDR3, the DNA is TGTGCCAGCAGCTTAGCGGGGAGTTTTGAGCAGTTCTTC.

This clone was seen a few times. The junction departs from the called germline gene at one end, perhaps through a read error. The chain recombines TRBV7-7 with TRBJ1-5; D remains ambiguous. Germline values: CDR1 SSHAT, CDR2 FNYEAQ (reference sequence). The CDR3 loop spans 13 amino acids. DNA of the CDR3: TGTGCTAGCAGCTTAGGCGAGGGTCAGCCCCAGCATTTT. It encodes CASSLGEGQPQHF.